The clone carrying this T cell receptor (beta chain) was seen only a few times. Its antigen is unknown. Sequenced material consisted of expressed TCRB transcripts (all of the isolated RNA was reverse transcribed). Assay: immunoSEQ multiplex PCR; the TCRdb copy retains only in-frame clones and omits some. Counted here are roughly 50,000 clones, roughly 39% occurring once; the ten biggest clones make up 1.4%. V lost 6 bases and J lost 9; bases outside the gene matches: 9. CDR1 ENHRY and CDR2 SYGVKD come from the germline V gene. CDR3 size: 14 residues. These data are taken from a study of beta chain features in type 1 diabetes. Central memory, naive, regulatory and stem cell-like memory CD4+ cells were sorted by CD45RO/CCR7/CD25/CD127/CD95/CD27. Study results and caveats: Patients' naive, central memory and Treg TCRB repertoires seemed closer to one another than those of healthy donors. Researchers report that Type 1 diabetes patients had moderately but significantly shorter TCRB CDR3s across all four CD4+ subsets. The study found fewer insertions and more deletions at VDJ junctions in type 1 diabetes patients. The study notes PCR might favor shorter templates equally in patients and controls.

This clonotype was obtained from a man aged 30 to 45 with type 1 diabetes. Specimen: Tregs from blood. The genes are TRBV10-3 and TRBJ2-4, with 9 bases matching TRBD1. CDR3 protein: CAIRSTGGEGIQYF. CDR3 coding DNA: TGTGCCATCAGATCGACAGGGGGAGAGGGCATTCAGTACTTC.